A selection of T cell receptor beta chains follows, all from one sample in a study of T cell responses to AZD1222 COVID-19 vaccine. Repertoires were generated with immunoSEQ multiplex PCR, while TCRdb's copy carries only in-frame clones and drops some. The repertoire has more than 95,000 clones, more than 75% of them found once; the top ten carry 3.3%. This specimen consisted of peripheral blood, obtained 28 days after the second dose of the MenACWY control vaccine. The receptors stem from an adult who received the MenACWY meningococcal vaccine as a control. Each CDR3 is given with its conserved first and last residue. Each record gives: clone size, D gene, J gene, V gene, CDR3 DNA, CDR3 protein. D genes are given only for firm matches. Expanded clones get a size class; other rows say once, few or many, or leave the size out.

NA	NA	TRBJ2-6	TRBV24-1	TGTGCCACCAGTGATTACGACAGCAACGTCCTGACTTTC	CATSDYDSNVLTF
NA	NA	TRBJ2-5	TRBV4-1	TGCGCCAGCAGCCAACAAGAGACCCAGTACTTC	CASSQQETQYF
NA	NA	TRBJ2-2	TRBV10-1	TGCGCCAGCAGTGCAAGCAGGGCGGAGAACACCGGGGAGCTGTTTTTT	CASSASRAENTGELFF
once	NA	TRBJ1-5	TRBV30	TGTGCCTGGAGTGTTGGCTCCGCAGCAACCCAGCCCCAGCATTTT	CAWSVGSAATQPQHF
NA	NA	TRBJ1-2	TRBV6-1	TGTGCCAGCAGTGAAAAAGGGTATGGCTACACCTTC	CASSEKGYGYTF
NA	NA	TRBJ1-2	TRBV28	TGTGCCAGCAGTTTAGGGAGGGATGGCTACACCTTC	CASSLGRDGYTF
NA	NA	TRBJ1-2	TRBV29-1	TGCAGCGTTGTAGCGACAGCTAACTATGGCTACACCTTC	CSVVATANYGYTF
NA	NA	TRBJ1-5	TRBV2	TGTGCCAGCAGAGGTACAGGGTGGGCTAGTCAGCCCCAGCATTTT	CASRGTGWASQPQHF
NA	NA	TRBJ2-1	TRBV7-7	TGTGCCAGCAGCTTAGGAGGGGGGCCGGTCAATGAGCAGTTCTTC	CASSLGGGPVNEQFF
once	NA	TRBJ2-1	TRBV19	TGTGCCAGTAGGTCCCTCCGGACGTCTAGCTCCTACAATGAGCAGTTCTTC	CASRSLRTSSSYNEQFF
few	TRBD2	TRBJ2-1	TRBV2	TGTGCCAGCAGGGACAGGTTCATAGCGGGGGTTTACAATGAGCAGTTCTTC	CASRDRFIAGVYNEQFF
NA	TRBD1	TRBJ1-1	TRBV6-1	TGTGCCAGCAGTGAAAAACCTTTCGACAGGGGGCGGATGAACACTGAAGCTTTCTTT	CASSEKPFDRGRMNTEAFF
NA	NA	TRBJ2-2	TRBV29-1	TGCAGCGCCCAGGGCCCAGGACTCATATCCGGGGAGCTGTTTTTT	CSAQGPGLISGELFF
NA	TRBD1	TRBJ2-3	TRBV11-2	TGTGCCAGCAGCGTGGGACAGAGCACAGATACGCAGTATTTT	CASSVGQSTDTQYF
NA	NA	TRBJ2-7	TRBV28	TGTGCCAGCAGAGACCCGGGGGTGGCCTACGAGCAGTACTTC	CASRDPGVAYEQYF
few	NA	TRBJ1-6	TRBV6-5	TGTGCCAGCAGTTACTCGTGGCGGCATAATTCACCCCTCCACTTT	CASSYSWRHNSPLHF
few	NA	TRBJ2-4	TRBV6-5	TGTGCCAGCAGTTACTCACGGGGTTCGAAAAACATTCAGTACTTC	CASSYSRGSKNIQYF
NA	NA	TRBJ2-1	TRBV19	TGTGCCAGTAGGGGCCCTCCGGGGAATGAGCAGTTCTTC	CASRGPPGNEQFF
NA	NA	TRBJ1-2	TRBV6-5	TGTGCCAGCAGTTACGAGCAGGGAGGTTATGGCTACACCTTC	CASSYEQGGYGYTF
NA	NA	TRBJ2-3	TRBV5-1	TGCGCCAGCAGCTTGGACCTGGGGGAAGATACGCAGTATTTT	CASSLDLGEDTQYF
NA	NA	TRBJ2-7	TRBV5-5	TGTGCCAGCAGCTTACCGGGACGGGCCTCCTACGAGCAGTACTTC	CASSLPGRASYEQYF
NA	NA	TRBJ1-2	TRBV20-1	TGCAGTGCTTTTCGCTATGGCTACACCTTC	CSAFRYGYTF
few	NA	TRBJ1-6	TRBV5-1	TGCGCCAGCAGCTTGGTGGCCAGGGCGGACTCCTATAATTCACCCCTCCACTTT	CASSLVARADSYNSPLHF
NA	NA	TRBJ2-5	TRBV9	TGTGCCAGCAGCGTAATTTTGGGTTCAGAAGAGACCCAGTACTTC	CASSVILGSEETQYF
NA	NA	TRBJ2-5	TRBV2	TGTGCCAGCAGCGATCTTCGGACGGGACAACAAGAGACCCAGTACTTC	CASSDLRTGQQETQYF
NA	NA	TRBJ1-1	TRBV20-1	TGCAGTGCTAGTGGCCCAGGCGGTTTCACTGAAGCTTTCTTT	CSASGPGGFTEAFF
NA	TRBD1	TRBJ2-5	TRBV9	TGTGCCAGCAGCGTAAGGTGGGCAGGGGGAGAGACCCAGTACTTC	CASSVRWAGGETQYF
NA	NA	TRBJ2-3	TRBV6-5	TGTGCCAGCAGTTACGGTCCGGGGGTGAGCACAGATACGCAGTATTTT	CASSYGPGVSTDTQYF
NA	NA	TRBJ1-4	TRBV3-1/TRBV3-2	TGTGCCAGCAGCCCGGATAGAAATCGTGAAAAACTGTTTTTT	CASSPDRNREKLFF
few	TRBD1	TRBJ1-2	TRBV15	TGTGCCACCACTCGTACGACAGGGCTCACCTATGGCTACACCTTC	CATTRTTGLTYGYTF
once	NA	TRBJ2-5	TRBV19	TGTGCCAGTAGTATACAGGCCCAAGAGACCCAGTACTTC	CASSIQAQETQYF
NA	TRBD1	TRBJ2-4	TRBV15	TGTGCCACCAGCGCAAGGGACAGGGGGCAAGAAAAGGGAAACATTCAGTACTTC	CATSARDRGQEKGNIQYF
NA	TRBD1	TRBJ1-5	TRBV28	TGTGCCAGCAGCCGGACAGGGTGGGATCATCAGCCCCAGCATTTT	CASSRTGWDHQPQHF
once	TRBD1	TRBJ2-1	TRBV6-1	TGTGCCAGCAGTAAAGACAGGGCAGCAATCGGTGGTGAGCAGTTCTTC	CASSKDRAAIGGEQFF
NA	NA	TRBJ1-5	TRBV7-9	TGTGCCAGCAGCTCCTCGGGGAACAATCAGCCCCAGCATTTT	CASSSSGNNQPQHF
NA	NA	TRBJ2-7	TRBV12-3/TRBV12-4	TGTGCCAGCAGTTTAGTCTACGAGCAGTACTTC	CASSLVYEQYF
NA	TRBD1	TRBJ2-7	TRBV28	TGTGCCAGCAGTACCTCAGGGACAGGGTCATACGAGCAGTACTTC	CASSTSGTGSYEQYF